This entry concerns a single TCR beta chain. The target antigen is unknown. DNA at about 190 ng, roughly 30,000 T cell genomes, went into sorted-subset replicate PCRs. Clones were sequenced by immunoSEQ multiplex PCR, and TCRdb holds only the in-frame ones, with some missing. The sample holds roughly 2.1 million clones, about 93% seen once. This sample stems from a study of shared clonotypes between healthy human individuals. Study details: Researchers assigned three CD4 naive, three CD4 memory, two CD8 naive and one CD8 memory plate to each donor. Study outcomes and limitations: Large depth notwithstanding, sorted-subset sequencing proved incomplete by rarefaction.

Naive CD8 cells lacked CD45RO and underwent positive selection for CCR7, leaving out terminally differentiated effector memory CD45RA+ cells. This TCR came from a man between 18 and 35 years old in good health. Some clones in this sample may be carry-over from other donors' samples. The specimen was naive CD8+ T cells from PBMCs.

In DNA, the CDR3 is TGTGCCAGCAGGACAGACACCGGGGAGCTGTTTTTT. This codes for CASRTDTGELFF. The chain is built from TRBV11-3 and TRBJ2-2, with D perhaps TRBD1 (5 bases). V lost 6 bases and J lost 3, with 5 bases in between. This CDR3 is built from 12 residues. Germline-derived CDR1 and CDR2 are SGHNT and YENEEA.